A single sample gave rise to the 11 T cell receptor beta chains below, sequenced in a study of blood T cell repertoires in COVID-19. TCRdb keeps only in-frame clones here, not all; method: immunoSEQ multiplex PCR. The repertoire has approximately 200,000 clones, 85% to 90% of them found once; the top ten carry 1.2%. The specimen sequenced was PBMCs or T cells enriched from blood (not recorded which). The receptors stem from a man in his thirties or forties who had recovered from COVID-19.

The chain recombines TRBV20-1 with TRBJ2-5; 12 nucleotides line up with TRBD2. CDR3 length: 16 amino acids. V was clipped by 3 bases and J by 5 bases; unmatched bases: 10. The germline CDR1 and CDR2 sequences are DFQATT and SNEGSKA (reference sequence). The CDR3 coding sequence is TGCAGTGCTAGTGTAACGGCTAGCGGGGGGGCGGAGACCCAGTACTTC. Amino acid sequence: CSASVTASGGAETQYF.

This chain links TRBV4-3 with TRBJ2-5, with D unclear. V lost 0 bases to trimming and J lost 6 bases, with 11 bases between them. In germline, CDR1 is LGHNA, CDR2 YSLEER. The CDR3 is made up of 14 amino acids. As DNA, the CDR3 is TGCGCCAGCAGCCAAGATTGGAGAGGAAAGACCCAGTACTTC. The encoded protein is CASSQDWRGKTQYF.

The chain joins TRBV4-3 to TRBJ2-7; 15 nucleotides line up with TRBD2. V shed 4 bases, J shed 6 bases, and the junction held 4 bases outside the gene matches. Germline CDR1 is LGHNA and CDR2 is YSLEER. The CDR3 covers 15 residues. The CDR3 loop is CASSPGLAGGSEQYF. In DNA form, the CDR3 reads TGCGCCAGCAGCCCTGGACTAGCGGGGGGGTCCGAGCAGTACTTC.

The V and J genes are TRBV7-4 and TRBJ2-7, with 12 bases that match TRBD2. This CDR3 has 19 amino acids. Germline trimming cut 1 base from V and 5 bases from J; bases unmatched to any gene: 15. Germline CDR1 and CDR2: SGHVT and SQSDAQ. The chain's CDR3 is CASSLVMGLAGPMGDEQYF. The CDR3 DNA reads TGTGCCAGCAGCTTAGTAATGGGACTAGCGGGCCCCATGGGGGACGAGCAGTACTTC.

The chain uses TRBV5-5 and TRBJ2-5, with D perhaps matching TRBD1 (6 bases). Germline V CDR1 and CDR2: SGHKS, YYEKEE (reference sequence). Trimming took 4 bases from V and 0 from J, leaving 13 bases between them. This CDR3 is 15 amino acids long. The CDR3, as DNA: TGTGCCAGCAGCCGCCAACAGGGCCACCAAGAGACCCAGTACTTC. Translation: CASSRQQGHQETQYF.

The genes are TRBV27 and TRBJ1-3; no definite D call. Trimming stripped 4 bases from V and 0 bases from J, with 10 bases between. From germline, CDR1 is MNHEY and CDR2 SMNVEV (reference sequence). The CDR3 runs 15 residues. The CDR3 is CASSSNYHSGNTIYF. DNA of the CDR3: TGTGCCAGCAGTTCCAACTACCACTCTGGAAACACCATATATTTT.

The chain employs TRBV27 and TRBJ2-1; a possible D gene is TRBD1 (5 bases). V was clipped by 5 bases and J by 2 bases, with 13 bases between them. CDR1 is MNHEY, CDR2 SMNVEV, per germline (reference sequence). This CDR3 has 15 residues. As DNA, the CDR3 is TGTGCCAGCAGTGCAGGGTCCAACACCTACAATGAGCAGTTCTTC. This gives the protein CASSAGSNTYNEQFF.

This clone was found once. The V call is TRBV4-3, the J call TRBJ2-1, with TRBD2 identical over 10 bases. CDR1 and CDR2 from the germline V gene are LGHNA and YSLEER. The J segment lost 9 bases and the V segment lost 1 base, leaving 3 bases of the junction unmatched. This CDR3 spans 14 amino acids. The CDR3 DNA reads as TGCGCCAGCAGCCAAGGGAGCGGGAGGGGTGAGCAGTTCTTC. The encoded protein is CASSQGSGRGEQFF.

The sample holds a few counts of this clone. V usage is TRBV6-1 and J usage is TRBJ2-7, with TRBD1 identical over 10 bases. Germline values: CDR1 MNHNS, CDR2 SASEGT. Trimming took 1 base from V and 3 from J; bases not matched to a gene: 0. CDR3 length: 14 residues. The CDR3 bases are TGTGCCAGCAGTGAAGGGACAGGGGGCTACGAGCAGTACTTC. Translating it yields CASSEGTGGYEQYF.

The chain carries TRBV6-5 and TRBJ1-1; 7 bases match TRBD1. Germline V gene sequence: CDR1 MNHEY, CDR2 SVGAGI. This CDR3 is built from 13 residues. Trimming took 10 bases from V and 3 from J; bases not matched to a gene: 8. CDR3 sequence: CATNRGEDTEAFF. The CDR3 region has the DNA TGTGCCACAAACAGGGGTGAGGACACTGAAGCTTTCTTT.

This clone appeared a single time. The rearrangement joins TRBV18 to TRBJ2-7; 15 positions match TRBD2. From germline, CDR1 is KGHSH and CDR2 LQKENI. Unmatched junction bases numbered 4, after V lost 2 bases and J lost 2 bases. This CDR3 is 17 amino acids long. In DNA, the CDR3 is TGTGCCAGCTCACCAGGACTAGCGGGAGGGGGGCCCTACGAGCAGTACTTC. Translating gives CASSPGLAGGGPYEQYF.